The clone carrying this T cell receptor beta chain was seen a handful of times. The sample comes from a study of glioma-infiltrating T cells. Study summary: Samples included WHO grade II oligodendrogliomas or astrocytomas and initial-diagnosis grade IV glioblastomas.

Amplification of TCR alpha and beta CDR3 regions from RNA used iRepertoire nested multiplex PCR. One-step reverse transcription and amplification started from around 100-400 ng of tissue mRNA or PBMC total RNA. TCRdb re-called the multiplex PCR reads through MiXCR, storing one row per CDR3 protein. The table lists a few hundred thousand distinct CDR3 sequences, 41% of them singletons. Germline CDR1 and CDR2: LGHNA and YSLEER. V was shortened by 0 bases and J by 7 bases, with 15 bases between the two germline ends. The CDR3 is 15 amino acids. Sequencing was performed on glioma tissue, nonneoplastic brain tissue, or PBMCs (not recorded which). The V gene is TRBV4-3, the J gene TRBJ1-1; D is possibly TRBD1 (6 bases). The receptor comes from a human donor with low-grade glioma or glioblastoma, undergoing nonglioma brain surgery, or in good health (not recorded which). This CDR3 is CASSQEFPSRGEAFF. CDR3 bases: TGCGCCAGCAGCCAAGAATTTCCGTCCAGGGGTGAAGCTTTCTTT.